A single sample gave rise to the 29 T cell receptor beta chains below, sequenced in a study of low-dose radiotherapy and immunotherapy resistance in tumors. Time point in this sample: before trial treatment. Priming of first-strand cDNA relied on TRAV- and TRBV-specific primers (covering alpha and beta chains). TCRs were put through 20 to 25 PCR cycles of amplification with Phusion. A constant-region primer and the V-primer adapter served as the primer pair. A single record per CDR3 protein comes from TCRdb applying MiXCR to the reads. The table shows some 88,000 distinct CDR3 sequences, with 9.4% occurring only once. This specimen consisted of PBMCs, obtained before treatment. Source of these receptors: a male donor with prostate cancer.

This clonotype was detected many times. The rearrangement joins TRBV27 to TRBJ2-2, with 14 bases lining up with TRBD2. CDR1 is MNHEY and CDR2 is SMNVEV in the germline V gene (reference sequence). Trimming removed 8 bases from V and 1 base from J; junction bases left unmatched: 6. The CDR3 consists of 17 residues. The CDR3 here is CASSWTSGRLNTGELFF. The DNA of the CDR3 is TGTGCCAGCTCCTGGACTAGCGGGAGGCTGAACACCGGGGAGCTGTTTTTT.

There are a few counts of this clonotype. This chain uses TRBV20-1 with TRBJ1-3; possible D gene TRBD1, 5 bases. V shed 6 bases and J shed 4 bases, with 19 bases lying between them. This CDR3 has 15 residues. Germline lookup yields CDR1 DFQATT and CDR2 SNEGSKA (reference sequence). This chain's CDR3 is CSAKGQPVLGNTIYF. CDR3 bases: TGCAGTGCAAAGGGGCAACCGGTCCTCGGAAACACCATATATTTT.

At least ten counts were recorded for this clonotype. The chain couples TRBV10-3 to TRBJ2-1; D is uncertain. This CDR3 has 14 amino acids. The germline V gene has CDR1 ENHRY and CDR2 SYGVKD. The V end was cut by 6 bases, the J end by 5 bases, with 14 bases between. The CDR3 coding sequence is TGTGCCATCAGGTGGTCGGAAATCGACAATGAGCAGTTCTTC. Translating gives CAIRWSEIDNEQFF.

This chain connects TRBV14 to TRBJ2-7; a weak D match, TRBD1 (6 bases). V was shortened by 4 bases and J by 7 bases, with 14 bases between the two germline ends. Germline V gene data show CDR1 as SGHDN and CDR2 as FVKESK. CDR3 size: 13 residues. The CDR3 sequence is CASSPRAGEEQYF. The CDR3 nucleotides read TGTGCCAGCAGCCCAAGGGCAGGGGAGGAGCAGTACTTC.

This clonotype has a count of ten or more. The chain employs TRBV6-2 or TRBV6-3 and TRBJ1-2, with 8 bases matching TRBD1. Germline CDR1 and CDR2: MNHEY and SVGEGT. After removal of 5 bases from V and 2 bases from J, the junction contained 7 bases not matched to a gene. The CDR3 extends over 15 amino acids. CDR3 nucleotide sequence: TGTGCCAGCAGTGACAGGGGTCGGACCAACTATGGCTACACCTTC. It translates to CASSDRGRTNYGYTF.

This clonotype was detected many times. This rearrangement joins TRBV5-4 to TRBJ2-7; tentatively, D is TRBD1 (6 bases). The germline V and J ends were trimmed by 4 bases and 6 bases, with 17 bases remaining between them. The CDR3 sequence is 14 residues long. Germline CDR1 SGHNT, CDR2 YYREEE (reference sequence). As DNA, the CDR3 is TGTGCCAGCAGCCGACCGGGACATGGAGGCGAGCAGTACTTC. Amino acids: CASSRPGHGGEQYF.

This clonotype was seen many times. The chain joins TRBV30 to TRBJ2-6, with D perhaps given as TRBD1 or TRBD2 (5 bases each). The CDR3 extends over 15 amino acids. Trimming took off 4 bases at V and 4 bases at J, with 14 bases between the two ends. Germline-derived CDR1 and CDR2 are GTSNPN and SVGIG (reference sequence). The CDR3 protein is CAWTRRGTGANVLTF. Written as DNA, the CDR3 is TGTGCCTGGACCCGGAGAGGGACCGGGGCCAACGTCCTGACTTTC.

The sample holds many counts of this clonotype. The chain employs TRBV18 and TRBJ1-5; maybe TRBD1 (6 bases). The CDR3 has 13 amino acids. Germline V lookup: CDR1 KGHSH, CDR2 LQKENI. V lost 2 bases, J lost 4 bases, and 6 bases lay in between. The CDR3, as DNA: TGTGCCAGCTCACCAGGACAGAATCAGCCCCAGCATTTT. This translates into CASSPGQNQPQHF.

In this sample, this clonotype turned up many times. The genes are TRBV28 and TRBJ2-7; 11 bases map to TRBD2. V shed 4 bases and J 2 bases; nucleotides not matched to a gene: 4. Germline V gene sequence: CDR1 MDHEN, CDR2 SYDVKM. CDR3 length: 15 residues. CDR3 DNA: TGTGCCAGCAGTTATAAACTAGCGGGAGCCTACGAGCAGTACTTC. Translated: CASSYKLAGAYEQYF.

This clonotype was recorded many times. This rearrangement joins TRBV6-6 to TRBJ2-4, with D possibly being TRBD2 (5 bases). Germline V lookup: CDR1 MNHNY, CDR2 SVGAGI (reference sequence). The CDR3 loop spans 14 amino acids. V lost 4 bases to trimming and J lost 6 bases, with 13 bases between them. The CDR3 nucleotides read TGTGCCAGCAGTTCCCTCGGGGTAGGAAACATTCAGTACTTC. Encoded protein: CASSSLGVGNIQYF.

This clonotype came up many times. V usage is TRBV7-9 and J usage is TRBJ2-2; 8 bases agree with TRBD1. CDR1 is SEHNR, CDR2 FQNEAQ, per germline (reference sequence). J lost 5 bases, V lost 0 bases, and 5 bases had no gene match. The CDR3 runs to 16 residues. CDR3 nucleotides: TGTGCCAGCAGCTTAGCGGGGACAGGAAGGACCGGGGAGCTGTTTTTT. Its translation is CASSLAGTGRTGELFF.

This clonotype was counted at least ten times. The CDR3 sequence is CASSPKTSGSSNEQFF. The DNA for the CDR3 is TGTGCCAGCAGCCCTAAGACTAGCGGGAGTTCCAATGAGCAGTTCTTC. This chain uses TRBV5-3 with TRBJ2-1; 12 nucleotides align to TRBD2. TRBV5-3 is known as an ORF, though its function is uncertain. Trimming removed 8 bases from V and 6 bases from J; junction bases left unmatched: 12. There are 16 residues in the CDR3.

This clonotype appeared many times. This sequence joins TRBV5-1 and TRBJ2-7; TRBD1 agrees at 7 bases. Germline V gene data show CDR1 as SGHRS and CDR2 as YFSETQ. The CDR3 has 14 amino acids. J was trimmed by 7 bases and V by 5 bases; bases with no gene match: 12. Here the CDR3 DNA reads TGCGCCAGCAGGACCGGGACAGCGGTCGTGGAGCAGTACTTC. Residues: CASRTGTAVVEQYF. The full variable domain, its missing parts supplied by reference TRBV5-1 and TRBJ2-7, is KAGVTQTPRYLIKTRGQQVTLSCSPISGHRSVSWYQQTPGQGLQFLFEYFSETQRNKGNFPGRFSGRQFSNSRSEMNVSTLELGDSALYLCASRTGTAVVEQYFGPGTRLTVT.

CDR3 sequence (DNA): TGTGCCAGCGGCCGGGACAGTCGTCCCTACGAGCAGTACTTC. The encoded protein is CASGRDSRPYEQYF. The rearrangement links TRBV28 to TRBJ2-7, with 7 nucleotides matching TRBD1. The germline V gene has CDR1 MDHEN and CDR2 SYDVKM. The CDR3 has 14 residues. The trim removed 8 bases at V and 2 bases at J, leaving 9 bases unmatched. Looking up the rest from reference TRBV28 and TRBJ2-7 gives the full variable domain: DVKVTQSSRYLVKRTGEKVFLECVQDMDHENMFWYRQDPGLGLRLIYFSYDVKMKEKGDIPEGYSVSREKKERFSLILESASTNQTSMYLCASGRDSRPYEQYFGPGTRLTVT.

This clonotype was observed many times. The chain joins TRBV28 to TRBJ2-2; TRBD2 might be the D (6 bases). The CDR3 is made up of 16 amino acids. The germline CDR1 and CDR2 sequences are MDHEN and SYDVKM. Deletions cut 1 base from V and 1 base from J, with 10 bases between. CDR3 bases: TGTGCCAGCAGTTTATTCCCAGCGGGGAACACCGGGGAGCTGTTTTTT. Translating gives CASSLFPAGNTGELFF.

This clonotype was seen at least ten times. V is TRBV6-5 and J is TRBJ1-5, with unresolved D. The CDR3 covers 12 residues. From germline, CDR1 is MNHEY and CDR2 SVGAGI. Trimming stripped 4 bases from V and 7 bases from J, with 8 bases between. The CDR3 reads CASSSPGQPQHF. CDR3 nucleotides: TGTGCCAGCAGTTCACCGGGCCAGCCCCAGCATTTT.

This clonotype appeared many times. This CDR3 reads CSVGGVGTEAFF. The CDR3 DNA reads as TGCAGCGTTGGGGGTGTGGGCACTGAAGCTTTCTTT. The J gene is TRBJ1-1, the V gene TRBV29-1; D gene unclear. This CDR3 comprises 12 residues. Germline-derived CDR1 and CDR2 are SQVTM and ANQGSEA. Trimming stripped 4 bases from V and 4 bases from J, with 10 bases between.

This clonotype was counted many times. The chain joins TRBV30 to TRBJ2-1; D remains unclear. Looked up from germline, CDR1 is GTSNPN and CDR2 is SVGIG (reference sequence). V lost 4 bases, J lost 9 bases, and 19 bases lay in between. This CDR3 is 14 amino acids long. CDR3 sequence: CAWMLGLEATEQFF. CDR3 sequence (DNA): TGTGCCTGGATGCTAGGGCTAGAGGCGACTGAGCAGTTCTTC.

The sample holds many counts of this clonotype. V is TRBV20-1 and J is TRBJ2-7; D might be TRBD2 (6 bases). The germline V and J ends were trimmed by 2 bases and 3 bases, with 14 bases remaining between them. CDR1 and CDR2 (germline): DFQATT, SNEGSKA (reference sequence). The CDR3 consists of 14 residues. CDR3 loop: CSARPPGRGYEQYF. The CDR3 bases are TGCAGTGCTAGACCCCCCGGGAGAGGCTACGAGCAGTACTTC.

This clonotype has a handful of counts. The genes are TRBV7-2 and TRBJ1-4; perhaps TRBD1 as D (5 bases). V was cut by 5 bases and J by 3 bases, with 13 bases left in between. The CDR3 has 15 amino acids. CDR1 SGHTA and CDR2 FQGNSA come from the germline V gene. CDR3 residues: CASSQAGGSNEKLFF. The CDR3 DNA follows: TGTGCCAGCAGCCAGGCCGGGGGGTCTAATGAAAAACTGTTTTTT.

This clonotype has at least ten counts. J is TRBJ1-2 and V is TRBV27; D uncertain. Germline CDR1 MNHEY, CDR2 SMNVEV (reference sequence). V lost 4 bases to trimming and J lost 5 bases, with 11 bases between them. The CDR3 is 13 amino acids. CDR3 protein: CASSSQDRYGYTF. CDR3 nucleotide sequence: TGTGCCAGCAGTTCCCAAGACCGGTATGGCTACACCTTC.

This clonotype occurred many times. The chain employs TRBV28 and TRBJ1-4; D unresolved. CDR3 size: 11 residues. CDR1 and CDR2 (germline): MDHEN, SYDVKM. V dropped 6 bases and J dropped 5 bases, with 4 bases sitting between them. In DNA, the CDR3 is TGTGCCAGCAGATCAAATGAAAAACTGTTTTTT. It specifies CASRSNEKLFF.

In its sample, this clonotype was seen many times. The chain employs TRBV19 and TRBJ1-6, with 8 bases fitting TRBD1. V lost 3 bases and J lost 7; bases outside the gene matches: 5. The CDR3 contains 15 residues. The germline CDR1 and CDR2 sequences are LNHDA and SQIVND (reference sequence). CDR3 nucleotide sequence: TGTGCCAGTAGTATCGGACAGGGCTGGAATTCACCCCTCCACTTT. Its protein is CASSIGQGWNSPLHF.

At least ten counts were recorded for this clonotype. V and J are TRBV7-2 and TRBJ2-1; 7 bases align to TRBD2. CDR1 SGHTA and CDR2 FQGNSA come from the germline V gene. Trimming cost V 7 bases and J 7 bases; bases outside gene matches: 16. This CDR3 has 16 residues. The CDR3 spells CASIKGGTILHNEQFF. The CDR3 nucleotides are TGTGCCAGCATCAAAGGCGGGACTATCTTACATAATGAGCAGTTCTTC. The full variable domain, rest sourced from reference TRBV7-2 and TRBJ2-1, is GAGVSQSPSNKVTEKGKDVELRCDPISGHTALYWYRQSLGQGLEFLIYFQGNSAPDKSGLPSDRFSAERTGGSVSTLTIQRTQQEDSAVYLCASIKGGTILHNEQFFGPGTRLTVL.

This clonotype showed up many times. The chain couples TRBV30 to TRBJ1-4, with D perhaps matching TRBD1 (5 bases). Germline values: CDR1 GTSNPN, CDR2 SVGIG (reference sequence). The CDR3 consists of 13 residues. Trimming removed 1 base at V and 7 bases at J, with 10 bases between. The CDR3 nucleotides read TGTGCCTGGAGTGCTATGGGACGTGAAAAACTGTTTTTT. Amino acids: CAWSAMGREKLFF.

This clonotype has ten or more counts. This rearrangement joins TRBV20-1 to TRBJ1-2; D is possibly TRBD1 (5 bases). This CDR3 is built from 15 residues. Deletions cut 3 bases from V and 2 bases from J, with 16 bases between. Germline V gene sequence: CDR1 DFQATT, CDR2 SNEGSKA (reference sequence). CDR3 coding DNA: TGCAGTGCTAGCCCCAGCCCTAGACAGAACTATGGCTACACCTTC. Its translation: CSASPSPRQNYGYTF.

This clonotype occurred many times. The genes are TRBV7-9 and TRBJ2-1, with TRBD2 matching 11 bases. The CDR3 length is 16 residues. V was pared by 5 bases and J by 8 bases, with 11 bases of the junction left unmatched. Germline V CDR1 and CDR2: SEHNR, FQNEAQ (reference sequence). CDR3 amino acids: CASSTLLAGGSDEQFF. CDR3 bases: TGTGCCAGCAGCACGCTTCTAGCGGGAGGTTCGGATGAGCAGTTCTTC.

This clonotype was detected many times. The V call is TRBV7-9, the J call TRBJ1-2; D is undetermined. V was cut by 2 bases and J by 5 bases, with 9 bases left in between. The length of the CDR3 is 13 residues. Looked up from germline, CDR1 is SEHNR and CDR2 is FQNEAQ (reference sequence). DNA for the CDR3: TGTGCCAGCAGCTTAATGGGGATGTATGGCTACACCTTC. Translation gives CASSLMGMYGYTF.

A note on this clonotype: A far larger clone differs by one base, so this is likely a read error. The chain carries TRBV28 and TRBJ2-1, with TRBD2 as a possible D gene (5 bases). CDR3 length: 14 residues. The germline V and J ends were trimmed by 6 bases and 10 bases, with 19 bases remaining between them. CDR1 is MDHEN, CDR2 SYDVKM, per germline. CDR3 in amino acids: CASRTGPPEGEQFF. CDR3 sequence (DNA): TGTGCCAGCAGAACCGGGCCACCCGAGGGCGAGCAGTTCTTC.